These 17 T cell receptor beta chains originate from one sample sequenced in a study of T cell responses to AZD1222 COVID-19 vaccine. Assay used: immunoSEQ multiplex PCR; TCRdb lists only in-frame clones, some missing. This repertoire shows 75,000 to 100,000 clones, 89% found once; its top ten account for 1.5% to 2%. Specimen: peripheral blood, collected on day 0 of AZD1222 vaccination. The receptors derive from an adult in good health.

The CDR3 DNA follows: TGTGCCAGCAAATTCCACAGGGATGAAAAACTGTTTTTT. This sequence encodes CASKFHRDEKLFF. The chain combines TRBV3-1 (or the pseudogene TRBV3-2) with TRBJ1-4; tentative D call: TRBD1 (6 bases). The CDR3 is made up of 13 amino acids. The germline V gene has CDR1 LGHDT and CDR2 YNNKEL (reference sequence). The V end lost 7 bases, the J end lost 6 bases, and 12 bases lay between the germline ends.

The chain uses TRBV11-2 and TRBJ1-2; perhaps TRBD1 as D (5 bases). Deletions cut 6 bases from V and 6 bases from J, with 23 bases between. This CDR3 contains 16 residues. In germline, CDR1 is SGHAT, CDR2 FQNNGV. The CDR3 coding sequence is TGTGCCAGCAGGCCCGTGAGGGGACCCACTATTGATGGCTACACCTTC. Amino acids: CASRPVRGPTIDGYTF.

V gene TRBV15 combines with J gene TRBJ1-6; D might be TRBD1 (5 bases). With 2 bases removed from V and 10 bases from J, the gap between germline ends came to 18 bases. The CDR3 extends over 16 amino acids. Germline-derived CDR1 and CDR2 are LNHNV and YYDKDF (reference sequence). CDR3 bases: TGTGCCACCAGCAGATTCTCACGGGACCCCAAGTCACCCCTCCACTTT. This translates into CATSRFSRDPKSPLHF.

This sequence joins TRBV19 and TRBJ1-1; a weak D match, TRBD1 (5 bases). The length of the CDR3 is 16 residues. Germline V lookup: CDR1 LNHDA, CDR2 SQIVND (reference sequence). The V and J ends lost 7 bases and 0 bases respectively, with 18 bases between them. The chain's CDR3 is CASTWGRGGLNTEAFF. CDR3 in DNA: TGTGCCAGTACCTGGGGGAGGGGCGGACTGAACACTGAAGCTTTCTTT.

The J gene is TRBJ1-1, the V gene TRBV6-5, with 7 bases that match TRBD1. CDR1 MNHEY and CDR2 SVGAGI come from the germline V gene. The CDR3 has 13 residues. J lost 9 bases, V lost 6 bases, and 10 bases had no gene match. This CDR3 reads CASSLEPTGKAFF. In DNA, the CDR3 is TGTGCCAGCAGCCTAGAACCGACAGGGAAAGCTTTCTTT.

The rearrangement uses TRBV7-2 and TRBJ2-5; the D is unclear. The CDR3 runs 14 residues. Trimming cost V 1 base and J 4 bases, with 10 bases left between them. In germline, CDR1 is SGHTA, CDR2 FQGNSA. The CDR3 bases are TGTGCCAGCAGCTTAGGGGCAGACCTAGAGACCCAGTACTTC. Translating gives CASSLGADLETQYF.

This chain joins TRBV19 and TRBJ2-2, with 8 bases identical to TRBD1. The CDR3 is 14 residues long. Germline lookup yields CDR1 LNHDA and CDR2 SQIVND (reference sequence). V was clipped by 8 bases and J by 2 bases; unmatched bases: 4. As DNA, the CDR3 is TGTGCCAGTGGAACAGGGGGAAACACCGGGGAGCTGTTTTTT. This encodes CASGTGGNTGELFF.

This chain joins TRBV27 and TRBJ2-7, with D possibly matching TRBD1 (6 bases). Trimming stripped 5 bases from V and 3 bases from J, with 17 bases between. This CDR3 spans 15 amino acids. Germline V gene lookup returns CDR1 MNHEY and CDR2 SMNVEV (reference sequence). CDR3 sequence reads: CASSQQEGGYYEQYF. The CDR3 DNA is TGTGCCAGCAGTCAACAGGAAGGGGGATACTACGAGCAGTACTTC.

The J gene is TRBJ2-7, the V gene TRBV7-3; D might be TRBD1 (6 bases). The CDR3 is 14 amino acids. Per the germline V gene, CDR1 is SGHTA and CDR2 is FQGTGA. Trimming removed 6 bases at V and 3 bases at J, with 15 bases between. The DNA for the CDR3 is TGTGCCAGCAGGCCGACAGGCGCTAGCTACGAGCAGTACTTC. Amino acid sequence: CASRPTGASYEQYF.

This chain joins TRBV7-2 and TRBJ2-7, with 13 bases aligning to TRBD2. This CDR3 is built from 17 residues. Germline V gives CDR1 SGHTA, CDR2 FQGNSA. Trimming took 6 bases from V and 2 from J; bases not matched to a gene: 10. The CDR3 DNA reads as TGTGCCAGCAGTTTTACTAGCGGGGGGGCTGGGACCTACGAGCAGTACTTC. Translated, it gives CASSFTSGGAGTYEQYF.

The chain combines TRBV3-1 (or the pseudogene TRBV3-2) with TRBJ1-1; no clear D. The CDR3 runs 14 residues. The V and J ends lost 0 bases and 5 bases respectively, with 10 bases between them. CDR1 is LGHDT, CDR2 YNNKEL, per germline (reference sequence). For the CDR3, the DNA is TGTGCCAGCAGCCAAGATGGGCGGGCGACTGAAGCTTTCTTT. Residues: CASSQDGRATEAFF.

The V and J genes are TRBV19 and TRBJ2-7; 12 bases agree with TRBD2. This CDR3 has 15 residues. CDR1 is LNHDA, CDR2 SQIVND, per germline (reference sequence). The V segment lost 4 bases and the J segment 2 bases; nucleotides outside the gene matches: 3. DNA of the CDR3: TGTGCCAGTAGTACCGGGACTAGCGGGCCCTACGAGCAGTACTTC. Its translation is CASSTGTSGPYEQYF.

V gene TRBV2 combines with J gene TRBJ1-1; TRBD1 agrees at 9 bases. Germline V gene sequence: CDR1 SNHLY, CDR2 FYNNEI. The CDR3 runs 16 residues. The V segment lost 7 bases and the J segment 1 base; nucleotides outside the gene matches: 10. CDR3 sequence: CASILNRGHANTEAFF. The CDR3 nucleotides read TGTGCCAGCATATTGAACAGGGGGCATGCGAACACTGAAGCTTTCTTT. Full variable domain (outside the CDR3, taken from reference TRBV2 and TRBJ1-1): EPEVTQTPSHQVTQMGQEVILRCVPISNHLYFYWYRQILGQKVEFLVSFYNNEISEKSEIFDDQFSVERPDGSNFTLKIRSTKLEDSAMYFCASILNRGHANTEAFFGQGTRLTVV.

This clone was detected once. The CDR3 DNA reads as TGTGCCAGCACCGGGGGGACCGGCACCACCGCGTACAGACAGGGGAAGATGAACACTGAAGCTTTCTTT. It is translated as CASTGGTGTTAYRQGKMNTEAFF. The genes are TRBV2 and TRBJ1-1; 8 bases align to TRBD1. Germline CDR1 reads SNHLY; CDR2 reads FYNNEI. The CDR3 totals 23 residues. J lost 0 bases, V lost 7 bases, and 31 bases had no gene match.

This rearrangement joins TRBV7-9 to TRBJ2-1, with TRBD2 as a possible D gene (6 bases). V was clipped by 5 bases and J by 9 bases, with 14 bases between them. This CDR3 is built from 13 residues. The germline gives CDR1 SEHNR, CDR2 FQNEAQ (reference sequence). The CDR3 spells CASSERDFREQFF. In nucleotides, the CDR3 is TGTGCCAGCAGCGAGAGGGACTTTCGTGAGCAGTTCTTC.

The gene calls are TRBV7-2 and TRBJ2-7; D not certain. This CDR3 is built from 14 residues. CDR1 and CDR2 (germline): SGHTA, FQGNSA. V dropped 3 bases and J dropped 3 bases, with 12 bases sitting between them. The CDR3 sequence is CASSFFAPSYEQYF. The CDR3 DNA follows: TGTGCCAGCAGCTTTTTTGCGCCGAGCTACGAGCAGTACTTC.

V is TRBV5-5 and J is TRBJ1-1, with 8 bases lining up with TRBD1. The CDR3 runs 15 residues. Germline V gene data show CDR1 as SGHKS and CDR2 as YYEKEE (reference sequence). V lost 1 base to trimming and J lost 5 bases; unmatched junction nucleotides: 7. CDR3 nucleotides: TGTGCCAGCAGCTTGTTGTCCAGGGGGCTGACTGAAGCTTTCTTT. This sequence encodes CASSLLSRGLTEAFF.